A single sample gave rise to the 19 T cell receptor beta chains below, sequenced in a study of T-cell memory formation after mild COVID-19. TCRdb ran MiXCR on the 5' RACE reads and lists one entry per CDR3 protein. The table includes about 610,000 distinct CDR3 sequences, 15% to 20% detected once. The sample comprised PBMCs or a T cell subset sorted from them (not recorded which). These receptors were taken from an adult woman who had mild COVID-19 (a few samples of this study predate the infection). Cell type and time point are not known.

This clonotype was seen a handful of times. The chain employs TRBV5-1 and TRBJ2-7, with D possibly TRBD2 on 6 matching bases. CDR3 size: 14 residues. V was cut by 4 bases and J by 0 bases, with 11 bases left in between. CDR1 and CDR2 from the germline V gene are SGHRS and YFSETQ. CDR3 sequence: CASSGAGSSYEQYF. DNA for the CDR3: TGCGCCAGCAGCGGGGCCGGGAGCTCCTACGAGCAGTACTTC.

V gene TRBV5-1 combines with J gene TRBJ2-7, with a weak D call TRBD2 (6 bases). Per germline, CDR1 SGHRS and CDR2 YFSETQ. The CDR3 is 15 residues long. The ends were cut back, 4 bases at V and 0 bases at J, with 14 bases in the middle. DNA for the CDR3: TGCGCCAGCAGCGGGGGACTTACTAGCTCCTACGAGCAGTACTTC. This sequence encodes CASSGGLTSSYEQYF.

This chain links TRBV5-1 with TRBJ2-7; D is perhaps TRBD2 (6 bases). The length of the CDR3 is 15 residues. The germline CDR1 and CDR2 sequences are SGHRS and YFSETQ. Trimming left V 0 bases short and J 4 bases short, with 14 bases between. Written as DNA, the CDR3 is TGCGCCAGCAGCTTGGTGGTAGCGGAGGGGTACGAGCAGTACTTC. Its protein product is CASSLVVAEGYEQYF.

This clonotype was seen more than once but under ten times. The genes are TRBV20-1 and TRBJ2-7, with 7 bases lining up with TRBD2. This CDR3 spans 11 amino acids. CDR1 is DFQATT and CDR2 is SNEGSKA in the germline V gene (reference sequence). V was clipped by 0 bases and J by 9 bases; unmatched bases: 2. DNA for the CDR3: TGCAGTGCTAGAGACGGGGGGAGGCAGTACTTC. Translated, it gives CSARDGGRQYF.

The CDR3 DNA is TGTGCCAGCAGCTACCGGGACAGTGAGTTCTTC. Its translation: CASSYRDSEFF. This chain links TRBV7-9 with TRBJ2-1; the match to TRBD1 covers 7 bases. This CDR3 contains 11 residues. Germline trimming cut 4 bases from V and 14 bases from J; bases unmatched to any gene: 5. Looked up from germline, CDR1 is SEHNR and CDR2 is FQNEAQ (reference sequence).

The sample holds a few counts of this clonotype. V and J are TRBV9 and TRBJ1-1, with TRBD1 matching over 7 bases. Germline loops: CDR1 SGDLS, CDR2 YYNGEE. This CDR3 spans 15 amino acids. The V segment lost 0 bases and the J segment 3 bases; nucleotides outside the gene matches: 5. CDR3 sequence reads: CASSVEDRIDTEAFF. For the CDR3, the DNA is TGTGCCAGCAGCGTAGAGGACAGGATCGACACTGAAGCTTTCTTT.

This clonotype was seen a few times. The CDR3 region is CASSTGLAGTDTQYF. The CDR3 nucleotides read TGTGCCAGTAGTACGGGACTAGCGGGGACAGATACGCAGTATTTT. This chain joins TRBV19 and TRBJ2-3; 13 bases match TRBD2. This CDR3 has 15 amino acids. CDR1 and CDR2 (germline): LNHDA, SQIVND (reference sequence). V was clipped by 4 bases and J by 3 bases; unmatched bases: 1.

The V gene is TRBV7-9, the J gene TRBJ2-1; 12 positions match TRBD2. Germline V gives CDR1 SEHNR, CDR2 FQNEAQ (reference sequence). V was clipped by 5 bases and J by 6 bases; unmatched bases: 5. The CDR3 consists of 15 residues. The CDR3 DNA is TGTGCCAGCAGCGCTAGCGGGGGGGCCCCCAATGAGCAGTTCTTC. It translates to CASSASGGAPNEQFF.

There are a few counts of this clonotype. The chain has TRBV27 and TRBJ1-5; 7 positions match TRBD1. CDR1 is MNHEY and CDR2 is SMNVEV in the germline V gene (reference sequence). The CDR3 has 15 amino acids. Unmatched junction bases numbered 6, after V lost 5 bases and J lost 2 bases. The CDR3 DNA is TGTGCCAGCAGTCTGTGGACAGGCGGCAATCAGCCCCAGCATTTT. Translated: CASSLWTGGNQPQHF.

This chain uses TRBV2 with TRBJ2-1; D may match TRBD1 or TRBD2 (5 bases each). Germline CDR1 and CDR2: SNHLY and FYNNEI. This CDR3 is 15 amino acids long. Trimming pared 7 bases from V and 2 bases from J, leaving 15 bases between. The CDR3: CASNTGTPTYNEQFF. The CDR3 coding sequence is TGTGCCAGCAATACCGGGACGCCGACCTACAATGAGCAGTTCTTC.

The genes are TRBV4-1 and TRBJ1-2; D call uncertain. V dropped 4 bases and J dropped 7 bases, with 13 bases sitting between them. The CDR3 consists of 13 residues. Germline lookup yields CDR1 MGHRA and CDR2 YSYEKL. The CDR3 protein is CASSLFQGLGYTF. For the CDR3, the DNA is TGCGCCAGCAGCCTTTTTCAAGGTCTTGGCTACACCTTC.

The CDR3 DNA sequence: TGTGCCTGGAGCCCGGGACAGGTCTCCTACGAGCAGTACTTC. It specifies CAWSPGQVSYEQYF. The V and J genes are TRBV30 and TRBJ2-7; 8 nucleotides match TRBD1. V was pared by 3 bases and J by 0 bases, with 4 bases of the junction left unmatched. CDR1 and CDR2 from the germline V gene are GTSNPN and SVGIG (reference sequence). CDR3 size: 14 residues.

This clonotype has at least ten counts. The genes are TRBV5-1 and TRBJ2-1, with D maybe TRBD2 (6 bases). V lost 5 bases and J 5 bases, leaving 14 bases between the germline ends. The germline gives CDR1 SGHRS, CDR2 YFSETQ. The CDR3 has 14 amino acids. CDR3 in amino acids: CASSGGAVNNEQFF. CDR3 bases: TGCGCCAGCAGTGGCGGGGCGGTAAACAATGAGCAGTTCTTC.

The chain has TRBV30 and TRBJ2-5, with 10 nucleotides matching TRBD1. CDR1 and CDR2 (germline): GTSNPN, SVGIG (reference sequence). The CDR3 is 15 amino acids. Trimming took 2 bases from V and 4 from J; bases not matched to a gene: 7. The CDR3 spells CAWSPGTGEGETQYF. The CDR3 bases are TGTGCCTGGAGTCCCGGGACAGGGGAAGGAGAGACCCAGTACTTC.

This clonotype was counted between two and nine times. V is TRBV7-3 and J is TRBJ2-7; 9 nucleotides match TRBD1. Germline V gene data show CDR1 as SGHTA and CDR2 as FQGTGA. Trimming cost V 1 base and J 3 bases; bases outside gene matches: 7. The CDR3 covers 16 residues. The CDR3 nucleotides are TGTGCCAGCAGCTTAATGGGGACAGGGCTAAACTACGAGCAGTACTTC. This translates into CASSLMGTGLNYEQYF.

This clonotype was detected only once. J is TRBJ2-3 and V is TRBV5-4; no firm D call. CDR1 is SGHNT, CDR2 YYREEE, per germline (reference sequence). Deletions cut 4 bases from V and 4 bases from J, with 10 bases between. The CDR3 is 13 residues long. CDR3 protein: CASSQRGPDTQYF. The CDR3 DNA sequence: TGTGCCAGCAGCCAAAGAGGCCCAGATACGCAGTATTTT.

The chain is built from TRBV7-9 and TRBJ1-1; D possibly corresponds to TRBD1 (5 bases). Germline CDR1 and CDR2: SEHNR and FQNEAQ (reference sequence). Between the trimmed V and J ends, which lost 6 bases and 10 bases, there was a span of 24 bases. The CDR3 consists of 15 residues. The CDR3 DNA reads as TGTGCCAGCAGTATACGGGGCGGCTCCGGCACAATAGCTTTCTTT. Protein sequence: CASSIRGGSGTIAFF.

This clonotype was observed a few times. The V and J genes are TRBV24-1 and TRBJ2-6; D possibly corresponds to TRBD1 (5 bases). Germline-derived CDR1 and CDR2 are KGHDR and SFDVKD. Trimming left V 10 bases short and J 0 bases short, with 12 bases between. The CDR3 consists of 15 residues. The CDR3 sequence: CATSVRGSGANVLTF. CDR3 nucleotide sequence: TGTGCCACAAGCGTAAGGGGCTCTGGGGCCAACGTCCTGACTTTC.

The chain uses TRBV7-2 and TRBJ2-7; perhaps D is TRBD1 or TRBD2 (6 bases each). The CDR3 contains 13 residues. Trimming removed 5 bases at V and 9 bases at J, with 17 bases between. Germline CDR1 reads SGHTA; CDR2 reads FQGNSA. In nucleotides, the CDR3 is TGTGCCAGCAGCGAAGCCGGGGGCAGGGTGCAGTACTTC. Its translation is CASSEAGGRVQYF.